This T cell receptor beta chain was recovered during a study of T cells in Graves' hyperthyroidism and ophthalmopathy. Study-level results: Using 13 V-J features, a model discriminated ophthalmopathy from stable hyperthyroidism.

The germline V gene encodes CDR1 SNHLY and CDR2 FYNNEI. V lost 6 bases to trimming and J lost 5 bases, with 14 bases between them. The CDR3 is 13 residues long. This clonotype showed up many times. Its specificity is unknown. The TCR beta CDR3 regions underwent amplification using RNA transcripts as the source. TCR CDR3 underwent first-round RT-PCR with the HTBI primer set. MiXCR was run by TCRdb on the multiplex PCR reads, yielding one entry per CDR3 protein. Of under 450,000 distinct CDR3 sequences listed, less than 20% are singletons. This sequence originates from a woman younger than 35 with Graves' hyperthyroidism. The chain combines TRBV2 with TRBJ2-7, with TRBD2 as a possible D gene (5 bases). The specimen sequenced was blood. This chain's CDR3 is CASSPAGGDEQYF. The CDR3 coding sequence is TGTGCCAGCAGCCCAGCAGGAGGCGACGAGCAGTACTTC.